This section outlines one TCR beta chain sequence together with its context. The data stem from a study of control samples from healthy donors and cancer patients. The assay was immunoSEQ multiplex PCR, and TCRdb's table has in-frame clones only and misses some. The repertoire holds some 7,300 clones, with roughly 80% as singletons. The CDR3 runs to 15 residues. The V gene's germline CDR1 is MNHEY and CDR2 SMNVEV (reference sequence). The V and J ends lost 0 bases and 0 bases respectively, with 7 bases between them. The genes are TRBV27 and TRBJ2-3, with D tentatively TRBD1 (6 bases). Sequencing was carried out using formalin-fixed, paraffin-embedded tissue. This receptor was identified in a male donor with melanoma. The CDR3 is CASSLSGASTDTQYF. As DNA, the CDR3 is TGTGCCAGCAGTTTATCGGGGGCTAGCACAGATACGCAGTATTTT.